These T cell receptor beta chains were read from a single sample in a study of cytomegalovirus exposure and HLA in healthy donors. Some clones are missing from TCRdb's copy, which holds only in-frame ones; the method was immunoSEQ multiplex PCR. The sample lists about 150,000 clones, about 70% occurring once. Material for sequencing was PBMCs. The source of these receptors is a man aged 18 to 30 in good health and CMV-seronegative. Each CDR3 is given with its conserved first and last residue. A D gene is named only where the DNA matches it firmly. Some rows mark clone size as missing; the rest say once, few, many or name a class of expanded clone.

V	size	J	D	length	DNA	CDR3
TRBV7-6	-	TRBJ2-6	-	18	TGTGCCAGCAGCTTAGCCGGGGGTGGAAAATCTGGGGCCAACGTCCTGACTTTC	CASSLAGGGKSGANVLTF
TRBV6-6	-	TRBJ1-6	-	13	TGTGCCAGCAGGAGGGATTCCCTTTCACCCCTCCACTTT	CASRRDSLSPLHF
TRBV30	once	TRBJ1-5	-	13	TGTGCCTGGAGTGTAGACAGTCATCAGCCCCAGCATTTT	CAWSVDSHQPQHF
TRBV5-1	-	TRBJ1-2	-	14	TGCGCCAGCAGCTTTGTGACGGGGAGCTATGGCTACACCTTC	CASSFVTGSYGYTF
TRBV4-1	-	TRBJ2-5	-	13	TGCGCCAGCAGCCAATGGTGGCAGGGAGGACAGTACTTC	CASSQWWQGGQYF
TRBV7-2	-	TRBJ1-2	TRBD1	12	TGTGCCGGACTCAGGGGGAACTATGGCTACACCTTC	CAGLRGNYGYTF
TRBV4-3	-	TRBJ2-1	TRBD2	14	TGCGCCAGCAGTATAGCGGGGGGGCGCAATGAGCAGTTCTTC	CASSIAGGRNEQFF
TRBV6-1	-	TRBJ1-2	-	13	TGTGCCAGCAGCCTCAGTTCCAACTATGGCTACACCTTC	CASSLSSNYGYTF
TRBV6-1	-	TRBJ2-1	TRBD1	16	TGTGCCAGCAGTGAACCGCCGGGACAGGGAGGATATGAGCAGTTCTTC	CASSEPPGQGGYEQFF
TRBV4-1	-	TRBJ1-4	TRBD1	14	TGCGCCAGCAGCCCGCGACAGGGAGTCGTAAAACTGTTTTTT	CASSPRQGVVKLFF
TRBV6-5	few	TRBJ2-1	TRBD2	15	TGTGCCAGCCGGAAGAGCGGGGGCGCCTACAATGAGCAGTTCTTC	CASRKSGGAYNEQFF
TRBV5-1	once	TRBJ2-2	TRBD1	14	TGCGCCAGCAGCTTCGACAGGGAATTTGGGGAGCTGTTTTTT	CASSFDREFGELFF
TRBV4-3	once	TRBJ1-6	-	15	TGCGCCAGCAGCCCTGAGCGGACAGAAAATTCACCCCTCCACTTT	CASSPERTENSPLHF
TRBV4-3	-	TRBJ2-7	-	17	TGCGCCAGCAGCCAAGGTACGGGGGGCGTGATTGGCTACGAGCAGTACTTC	CASSQGTGGVIGYEQYF
TRBV7-9	-	TRBJ2-7	-	14	TGTGCCAGCAGCGTGGGACTGTACTCCTACGAGCAGTACTTC	CASSVGLYSYEQYF
TRBV5-1	few	TRBJ2-3	TRBD1	16	TGCGCCAGCAGCACCACAGGGGGCGGGGGCACAGATACGCAGTATTTT	CASSTTGGGGTDTQYF
TRBV12-1	-	TRBJ1-5	-	17	TGTGCCAGCAGCTTTACTTGGACAGGGGAGGACAATCAGCCCCAGCATTTT	CASSFTWTGEDNQPQHF
TRBV18	-	TRBJ2-5	TRBD2	16	TGTGCCAGCTCACCACCAAGCGGGGGGGCGAAGGAGACCCAGTACTTC	CASSPPSGGAKETQYF
TRBV19	-	TRBJ1-3	-	16	TGTGCCAGTAGTATGATTGGCTCGCGGGTCGGAAACACCATATATTTT	CASSMIGSRVGNTIYF
TRBV11-2	-	TRBJ2-6	-	16	TGTGCCAGCAGCTTAGATGGCAGATCTGGGGCCAACGTCCTGACTTTC	CASSLDGRSGANVLTF
TRBV9	-	TRBJ2-3	-	14	TGTGCCAGCAGCCCCCTCGGACAGCGAGATACGCGGTATTTT	CASSPLGQRDTRYF
TRBV6-5	-	TRBJ1-6	-	13	TGTGCCAGCTCGAGCTCCTATAATTCACCCCTCCACTTT	CASSSSYNSPLHF
TRBV5-1	-	TRBJ1-1	TRBD1	14	TGCGCCAGCAGCTTGACACAGGGGGGCCCTGAAGCTTTCTTT	CASSLTQGGPEAFF
TRBV9	once	TRBJ2-3	-	12	TGTGCCAGCAGCCCGGAGGCAGATACGCAGTATTTT	CASSPEADTQYF
TRBV11-2	once	TRBJ2-1	-	13	TGTGCCAGCAGCTTAGATTTGAGGGATGAGCAGTTCTTC	CASSLDLRDEQFF
TRBV6-1	-	TRBJ1-1	-	13	TGTGCCACCCCCTCGCGGGAGAACACTGAAGCTTTCTTT	CATPSRENTEAFF
TRBV2	-	TRBJ2-6	-	15	TGTGCCAGCACCGATCGAGGGTCTGGGGCCAACGTCCTGACTTTC	CASTDRGSGANVLTF
TRBV28	once	TRBJ2-5	-	12	TGTGCCAGCAGTCCGTACCAAGAGACCCAGTACTTC	CASSPYQETQYF
TRBV7-9	-	TRBJ2-1	-	14	TGTGCCAGCAGCTCAGAGACTAGCTACAATGAGCAGTTCTTC	CASSSETSYNEQFF
TRBV11-2	few	TRBJ1-1	-	14	TGTGCCAGCAGCTTTAACCAGGGGAGAACTGAAGCTTTCTTT	CASSFNQGRTEAFF
TRBV23-1	-	TRBJ1-1	-	15	TGCGCCAGCAGCCAGAGGAGGGGACGTTACACTGAAGCTTTCTTT	CASSQRRGRYTEAFF
TRBV4-1	few	TRBJ1-1	-	14	TGCGCCAGCAGGGGAGTTCTTCGGGACACTGAAGCTTTCTTT	CASRGVLRDTEAFF
TRBV7-9	-	TRBJ2-7	TRBD1	14	TGTGCCAGCAGCGAGAACATACAGGGGTACGAGCAGTACTTC	CASSENIQGYEQYF
TRBV28	-	TRBJ2-1	-	13	TGTGCCAGCAGTTTATTAGTCCCAAATGAGCAGTTCTTC	CASSLLVPNEQFF
TRBV2	-	TRBJ1-1	-	15	TGTGCCAGCAGTGAATTCCATAGGGGGAACACTGAAGCTTTCTTT	CASSEFHRGNTEAFF
TRBV7-9	-	TRBJ2-1	TRBD2	17	TGTGCCAGCAGCTTAGCACTAGCGGGGGGGCCAGACGATGAGCAGTTCTTC	CASSLALAGGPDDEQFF
TRBV7-8	-	TRBJ1-3	TRBD1	16	TGTGCCAGCAGCTTCCAGACAGGGAGAGGTGGAAACACCATATATTTT	CASSFQTGRGGNTIYF
TRBV7-9	once	TRBJ1-4	-	13	TGTGCCAGCAGCTTCCAGGGGCAGGAAAAACTGTTTTTT	CASSFQGQEKLFF
TRBV11-2	few	TRBJ2-6	TRBD1	17	TGTGCCAGCAGCTTACAGCAGGGGGCGCGGGGGGCCAACGTCCTGACTTTC	CASSLQQGARGANVLTF
TRBV5-4	-	TRBJ2-5	TRBD2	15	TGTGCCAGCAGCTCCGGACTAGCGGGGCAAGAGACCCAGTACTTC	CASSSGLAGQETQYF
TRBV5-1	-	TRBJ1-1	-	13	TGCGCCAGCAGCGCTGAGGCTGGCACTGAAGCTTTCTTT	CASSAEAGTEAFF
TRBV7-9	-	TRBJ1-2	TRBD1	14	TGTGCCAGCAGCATACAGACAGGGGGAGAGGGCTACACCTTC	CASSIQTGGEGYTF
TRBV18	few	TRBJ2-4	TRBD1	17	TGTGCCAGCTCCACCGGCGGGACAGGGTGGTCCAAAAACATTCAGTACTTC	CASSTGGTGWSKNIQYF
TRBV7-3	few	TRBJ1-3	TRBD1	15	TGTGCCAGCAGCCCGCAGGGGGAGACTGGAAACACCATATATTTT	CASSPQGETGNTIYF
TRBV6-1	-	TRBJ1-5	TRBD1	15	TGTGCCAGCAGTGAAGCGATACAGGGGTATCAGCCCCAGCATTTT	CASSEAIQGYQPQHF
TRBV7-9	-	TRBJ2-3	TRBD1	14	TGTGCCAGCGGCCCCGACAGGGGGACAGATACGCAGTATTTT	CASGPDRGTDTQYF
TRBV28	-	TRBJ1-2	TRBD1	16	TGTGCCAGCAGTTTATCCGCGACAGGGAGTGGCTATGGCTACACCTTC	CASSLSATGSGYGYTF
TRBV27	-	TRBJ2-1	TRBD1	17	TGTGCCAGCAGTGCCCCCAGGGGGACGGTAACCTACAATGAGCAGTTCTTC	CASSAPRGTVTYNEQFF
TRBV7-9	few	TRBJ1-2	TRBD1	15	TGTGCCAGCAGCTTAGTGGACAGGGGTAACTATGGCTACACCTTC	CASSLVDRGNYGYTF
TRBV2	-	TRBJ1-5	-	14	TGTGCCACCGCTCAGACAGGCCACAATCAGCCCCAGCATTTT	CATAQTGHNQPQHF
TRBV13	-	TRBJ2-5	TRBD2	17	TGTGCCAGCAGCTCGTCCGGGGCGGGGGGGCGGGGAGAGACCCAGTACTTC	CASSSSGAGGRGETQYF